The rows below give T cell receptor beta chains drawn from one sample of a study of blood T cell repertoires in COVID-19. Produced via immunoSEQ multiplex PCR; TCRdb's table is partial and in-frame only. The sample includes approximately 220,000 clones, just over 85% of them seen just once. Sequencing was performed on PBMCs or T cells enriched from blood (not recorded which). The receptors derive from a woman aged 40-49 years with acute COVID-19. Both conserved end residues are part of each CDR3.

cdr3_aa v_call
CATSGGLAAYEQYF TRBV15
CASVAGGSYNEQFF TRBV19
CASSSPGHLNQPQHF TRBV21-1
CASSIAKREGEQFF TRBV19
CASSLVQAPTGELFF TRBV7-2
CASSRARTDTGELFF TRBV27
CASSFIPEGDTEAFF TRBV28
CASSAVPTVQETQYF TRBV5-1
CASSLRTSGTAEQFF TRBV9
CASSPGTKSTNEKLFF TRBV28
CAWIPSGRVSEQYF TRBV30
CASSFGQGIDNEQFF TRBV5-6
CASSLSSGRRNEQFF TRBV28
CASRIGQGNYGYTF TRBV6-5
CASSRGGQGISETQYF TRBV19
CASSVVSGSSGANVLTF TRBV9
CSVDVVGSNEKLFF TRBV29-1
CASSPDRSLNTEAFF TRBV18
CASSDEGAMGETQYF TRBV10-2
CASSPGGVETQYF TRBV18
CASSPNSGRVGTDTQYF TRBV27
CASSFPGTASETQYF TRBV7-2
CASSLSGSRGDTQYF TRBV7-9
CASSLATRPPLRRYTF TRBV28
CASSPFRGDGYTF TRBV27
CASRRLAALSDEQFF TRBV5-6
CASRTVSGNTIYF TRBV27
CASSLQGHLSYEQYF TRBV6-2/TRBV6-3
CASSPSLEQYF TRBV18
CASSTMEFNSPLHF TRBV2
CASSESMYAGRRSYEQYF TRBV2
CASSAQGSYGYTF TRBV28
CASTPGRNRSQPQHF TRBV3-1/TRBV3-2
CASTLGDTQYF TRBV12-3/TRBV12-4
CASSPPGLAGYEQYF TRBV11-2
CASSAGTVNNEKLFF TRBV9
CASSLTDSTTNTGELFF TRBV7-9
CASKKGNLNTEAFF TRBV19
CASAPGLADFYEQYF TRBV27
CASSGDRGEQYF TRBV9
CASGDNEQFF TRBV19